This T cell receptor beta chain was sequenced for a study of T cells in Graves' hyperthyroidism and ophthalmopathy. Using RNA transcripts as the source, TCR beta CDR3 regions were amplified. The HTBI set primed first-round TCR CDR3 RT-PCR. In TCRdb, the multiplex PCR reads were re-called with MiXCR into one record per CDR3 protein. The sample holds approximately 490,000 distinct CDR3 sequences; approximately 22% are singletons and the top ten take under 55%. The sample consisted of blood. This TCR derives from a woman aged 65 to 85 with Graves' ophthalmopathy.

The CDR3 is CASSAPGQTSPLHF. The CDR3 DNA is TGTGCCAGCAGCGCTCCGGGACAGACTTCACCCCTCCACTTT. This chain uses TRBV9 with TRBJ1-6; TRBD1 matches 7 bases. V lost 3 bases to trimming and J lost 9 bases; unmatched junction nucleotides: 6. There are 14 residues in the CDR3. Germline V gives CDR1 SGDLS, CDR2 YYNGEE.